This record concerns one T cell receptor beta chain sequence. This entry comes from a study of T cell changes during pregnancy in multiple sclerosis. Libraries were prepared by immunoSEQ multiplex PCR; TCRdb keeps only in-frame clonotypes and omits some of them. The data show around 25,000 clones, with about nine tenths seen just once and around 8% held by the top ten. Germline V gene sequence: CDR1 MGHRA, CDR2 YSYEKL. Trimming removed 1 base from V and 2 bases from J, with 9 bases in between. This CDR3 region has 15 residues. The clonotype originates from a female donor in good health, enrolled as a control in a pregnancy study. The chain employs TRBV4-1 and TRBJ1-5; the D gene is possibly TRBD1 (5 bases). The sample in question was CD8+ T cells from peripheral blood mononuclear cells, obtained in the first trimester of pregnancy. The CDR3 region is CASSQVAGCNQPQHF. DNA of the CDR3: TGCGCCAGCAGCCAAGTGGCAGGGTGCAATCAGCCCCAGCATTTT.